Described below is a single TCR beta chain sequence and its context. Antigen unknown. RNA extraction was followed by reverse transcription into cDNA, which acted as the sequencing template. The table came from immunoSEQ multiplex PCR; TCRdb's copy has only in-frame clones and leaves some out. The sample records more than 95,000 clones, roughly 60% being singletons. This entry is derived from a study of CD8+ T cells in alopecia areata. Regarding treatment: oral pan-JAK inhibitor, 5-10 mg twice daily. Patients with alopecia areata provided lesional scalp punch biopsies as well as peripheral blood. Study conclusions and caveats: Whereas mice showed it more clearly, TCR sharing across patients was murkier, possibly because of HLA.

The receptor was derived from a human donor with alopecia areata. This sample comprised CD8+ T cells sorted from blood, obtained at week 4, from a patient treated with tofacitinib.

CDR3 DNA sequence: TGCAGCGTCCCCGGAGGGGGAGGCTACACCTTC. It yields the protein CSVPGGGGYTF. The rearrangement joins TRBV29-1 to TRBJ1-2, with TRBD1 as a possible D gene (6 bases). From germline, CDR1 is SQVTM and CDR2 ANQGSEA. The V gene lost 6 bases and the J gene lost 8 bases, with 13 bases spanning the gap. CDR3 size: 11 residues.